The count of the clone carrying this T cell receptor beta chain is one. The antigen is unknown. The CDR3 extends over 13 amino acids. The germline gives CDR1 SGHTA, CDR2 FQGTGA. Trimming cost V 5 bases and J 8 bases; bases outside gene matches: 7. This sample is part of a study of cytomegalovirus exposure and HLA in healthy donors. General observations from the study: Presence/absence analysis assumed near-uniform sequencing depth across donors. In the analysis, some V segments, TRBV6-2 and TRBV6-3 included, were excluded as indistinguishable.

The PCR made use of 60 Vbeta and 13 Jbeta primers. This table comes from immunoSEQ multiplex PCR, and its TCRdb copy is limited to in-frame clones, with some not included. The sample yields around 210,000 clones, around 85% seen once. V is TRBV7-3 and J is TRBJ2-3; TRBD1 agrees at 7 bases. Sequencing was carried out using PBMCs. This clonotype originated in a man aged 45 to 65 in good health and CMV-seronegative. The CDR3 loop is CASSPGTAGTQYF. In DNA, the CDR3 is TGTGCCAGCAGCCCAGGGACAGCCGGTACGCAGTATTTT.